This T cell receptor beta chain was recorded in a study of CD8+CD57+ T cells in acquired aplastic anemia (dated by TCRdb to the late 2010s). Looking at the study overall: Extracted DNA from sorted CD4+ and CD8+ cells averaged about 3.4 ug, ranging from about 0.18 to 27.4 ug. CD8+CD57+ expansion was defined as frequency above the mean frequency observed in healthy subjects. General findings and caveats noted by the study authors: Roughly 31 CD8+ CDR3 sequences were shared between patients and controls but appeared highly expressed in patients and within their immunodominant clones. Patients and healthy controls showed no significant difference in CD8+ Simpson's diversity (P=0.060).

This clonotype was counted between two and nine times. There is no known antigen for this receptor. Base-call qualities are not available, and no considerably larger clone is one nucleotide away. Patients chosen for sequencing had shown expansion of CD8+CD57+ cells by flow cytometry. Severe acquired aplastic anemia was diagnosed in all patients according to International Study of Aplastic Anemia and Agranulocytosis and Camitta criteria. No therapy had been received by the patients at the time of blood sampling. The study deep-sequenced TCR repertoires of sorted CD4+ and CD8+ blood T cells from severe aplastic anemia patients and healthy subjects. In the USA, patient enrollment took place under clinicaltrials.gov protocols 00001620, 01623167, 00001397, 00071045, 00081523 and 00961064. Ficoll-Paque density gradient centrifugation was used to isolate peripheral blood mononuclear cells. CD4+ and CD8+ T cells were sorted by FACS or magnetic beads before DNA extraction.

Profiling of TCR beta VDJ combinations and CDR3 sequences used genomic DNA as the template. An Illumina HiSeq 2000 was the platform used for TCR repertoire sequencing. For the original study's pipeline: TRBV/TRBJ rearrangement plots, CDR3 size and DJ length profiles, and Simpson's diversity index were used to evaluate the repertoires. The immunodominant clone was defined as the most abundant DNA sequence in deep sequencing data. CDR3 amino acid sequences were checked for sharing across subjects and were also compared against the VDJdb database and published repertoires. TCRdb reworked the public reads: Q25 trimming with fastp, MiXCR clone assembly, productive beta chains retained. Every CDR3 protein is listed once, alongside the most common genes and DNA of its rows. TCRdb's processing, not the study's, gives the V and J calls here. In this sample the table shows a few hundred thousand distinct CDR3 sequences, over 25% of which occur a single time. The top ten clones comprise less than 0.85% of the sample.

Relative to germline, V is missing 5 bases and J is missing 8 bases, with 9 bases of the junction outside any gene match. Spanning cysteine to phenylalanine, the CDR3 consists of 14 amino acids. Only the CDR3 DNA is retained, 42 bases long and in frame from the first base. CDR1 is given as SEHNR and CDR2 as FQNEAQ, both from the germline V gene (reference sequence). Recombination connected TRBV7-9 to TRBJ2-1; TRBD2 lines up with 7 middle nucleotides. This clonotype originated in a human donor with aplastic anemia. Sequencing was done on a sample of sorted CD4+, CD8+, or CD8+CD57+ T cells (not recorded which) from PBMCs. The encoded CDR3 is CASSRSGLVYEQFF. The nucleotide sequence is TGTGCCAGCAGCCGCAGCGGACTAGTCTATGAGCAGTTCTTC.